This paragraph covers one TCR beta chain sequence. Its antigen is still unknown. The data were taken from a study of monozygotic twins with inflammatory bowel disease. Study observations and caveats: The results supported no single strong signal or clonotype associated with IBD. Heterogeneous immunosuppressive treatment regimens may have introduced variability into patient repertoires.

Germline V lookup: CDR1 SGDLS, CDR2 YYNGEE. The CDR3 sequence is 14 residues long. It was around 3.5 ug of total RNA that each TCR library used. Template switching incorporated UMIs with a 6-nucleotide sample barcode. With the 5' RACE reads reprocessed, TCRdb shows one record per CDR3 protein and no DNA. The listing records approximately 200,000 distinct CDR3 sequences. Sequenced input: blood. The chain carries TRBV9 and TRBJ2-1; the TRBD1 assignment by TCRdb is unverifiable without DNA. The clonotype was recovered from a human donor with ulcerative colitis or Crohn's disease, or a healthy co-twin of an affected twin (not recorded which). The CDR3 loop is CASSVPSVGNEQFF.